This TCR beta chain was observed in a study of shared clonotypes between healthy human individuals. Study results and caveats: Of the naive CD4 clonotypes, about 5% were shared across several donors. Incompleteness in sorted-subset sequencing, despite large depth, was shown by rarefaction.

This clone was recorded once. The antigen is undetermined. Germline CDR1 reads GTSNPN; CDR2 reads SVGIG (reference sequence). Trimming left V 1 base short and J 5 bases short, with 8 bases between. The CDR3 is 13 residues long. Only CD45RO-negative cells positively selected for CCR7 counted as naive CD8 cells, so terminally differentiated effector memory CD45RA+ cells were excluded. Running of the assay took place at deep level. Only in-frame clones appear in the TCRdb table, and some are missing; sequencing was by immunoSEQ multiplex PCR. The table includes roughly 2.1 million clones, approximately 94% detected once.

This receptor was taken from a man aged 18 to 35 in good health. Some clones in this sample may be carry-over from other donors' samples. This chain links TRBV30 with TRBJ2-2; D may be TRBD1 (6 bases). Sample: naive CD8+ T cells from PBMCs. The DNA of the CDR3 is TGTGCCTGGAGTGGCAGGGGAACCGGGGAGCTGTTTTTT. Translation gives CAWSGRGTGELFF.